The 27 T cell receptor beta chains below come from one sample, sequenced in a study of cytomegalovirus exposure and HLA in healthy donors. PCR was performed using 60 Vbeta and 13 Jbeta primers. The table came from immunoSEQ multiplex PCR; TCRdb's copy has only in-frame clones and leaves some out. Of some 160,000 clones in the sample, approximately 80% are singletons; the top ten hold 2.2%. The sequencing input was PBMCs. The receptors derive from a man aged 45-65 years in good health and CMV-seropositive.

The chain has TRBV7-6 and TRBJ1-4; the match to TRBD1 covers 8 bases. J was trimmed by 4 bases and V by 8 bases; bases with no gene match: 6. CDR1 is SGHVS and CDR2 is FNYEAQ in the germline V gene. This CDR3 contains 14 residues. The CDR3 here is CASSRGQGNEKLFF. The CDR3 nucleotides read TGTGCCAGCTCCAGGGGGCAGGGTAATGAAAAACTGTTTTTT.

The chain's CDR3 is CASSHQGTLGEQYF. The CDR3 coding sequence is TGTGCCAGCAGTCACCAGGGGACCTTGGGGGAGCAGTACTTC. The chain couples TRBV27 to TRBJ2-7, with a tentative D call TRBD1 (6 bases). There are 14 residues in the CDR3. Trimming stripped 5 bases from V and 7 bases from J, with 18 bases between. From germline, CDR1 is MNHEY and CDR2 SMNVEV (reference sequence).

The rearrangement links TRBV7-8 to TRBJ1-4, with 11 bases matching TRBD1. CDR3 length: 16 amino acids. V dropped 1 base and J dropped 7; count of bases not matched to a gene: 5. Per germline, CDR1 SGHVS and CDR2 FQNEAQ. CDR3 in amino acids: CASSLGTGGSGEKLFF. The CDR3 DNA reads TGTGCCAGCAGCTTAGGGACAGGGGGCTCTGGTGAAAAACTGTTTTTT.

This chain links TRBV6-1 with TRBJ1-2; TRBD1 agrees at 9 bases. This CDR3 has 16 amino acids. Per the germline V gene, CDR1 is MNHNS and CDR2 is SASEGT. After removal of 2 bases from V and 5 bases from J, the junction contained 9 bases not matched to a gene. CDR3 nucleotide sequence: TGTGCCAGCAGTGAAATTGTGGACAGGGGCCTTTATGGCTACACCTTC. Translation: CASSEIVDRGLYGYTF.

This clone has only a few counts. J is TRBJ2-7 and V is TRBV9; 8 bases align to TRBD1. After removal of 1 base from V and 5 bases from J, the junction contained 5 bases not matched to a gene. CDR1 is SGDLS and CDR2 is YYNGEE in the germline V gene. This CDR3 spans 14 amino acids. The chain's CDR3 is CASSVSGQVNEQYF. CDR3 nucleotide sequence: TGTGCCAGCAGCGTATCGGGACAGGTAAACGAGCAGTACTTC.

The chain is built from TRBV11-3 and TRBJ1-6, with D perhaps matching TRBD1 (6 bases). V was shortened by 2 bases and J by 7 bases, with 9 bases between the two germline ends. The germline CDR1 and CDR2 sequences are SGHNT and YENEEA. The CDR3 is 14 amino acids. CDR3 bases: TGTGCCAGCAGCTTACAGGGGTTGAATTCACCCCTCCACTTT. It yields the protein CASSLQGLNSPLHF.

This chain joins TRBV16 and TRBJ1-6; the D gene is possibly TRBD1 (6 bases). V shed 2 bases and J shed 0 bases, with 14 bases lying between them. This CDR3 has 18 residues. Germline CDR1 reads KGHSY; CDR2 reads FQNENV. The CDR3 here is CASSQDRPLSSYNSPLHF. The CDR3 nucleotides are TGTGCCAGCAGCCAAGACAGGCCACTGAGCTCCTATAATTCACCCCTCCACTTT.

The CDR3 nucleotides read TGCAGCGTTGAAGAGGTCGGGGACAGGGGGCTGGTCTACGAGCAGTACTTC. Its translation is CSVEEVGDRGLVYEQYF. The chain is built from TRBV29-1 and TRBJ2-7, with 12 bases matching TRBD1. CDR1 SQVTM and CDR2 ANQGSEA come from the germline V gene. CDR3 length equals 17 residues. The V and J ends lost 0 bases and 3 bases, in that order; junction bases with no gene match: 9.

The rearrangement joins TRBV7-2 to TRBJ1-2, with a weak D call TRBD1 (6 bases). Germline values: CDR1 SGHTA, CDR2 FQGNSA. The CDR3 extends over 13 amino acids. Trimming pared 5 bases from V and 3 bases from J, leaving 10 bases between. The CDR3 loop reads CASSQRTDYGYTF. CDR3 in DNA: TGTGCCAGCAGCCAGCGGACAGACTATGGCTACACCTTC.

This sequence joins TRBV9 and TRBJ1-4, with 7 bases matching TRBD1. V shed 0 bases and J 7 bases; nucleotides not matched to a gene: 15. Germline values: CDR1 SGDLS, CDR2 YYNGEE. This CDR3 region has 18 residues. CDR3 region: CASSVGTGVFGAGEKLFF. In DNA, the CDR3 is TGTGCCAGCAGCGTAGGCACAGGGGTTTTTGGGGCAGGTGAAAAACTGTTTTTT. Variable domain in full (rest from reference TRBV9 and TRBJ1-4): DSGVTQTPKHLITATGQRVTLRCSPRSGDLSVYWYQQSLDQGLQFLIQYYNGEERAKGNILERFSAQQFPDLHSELNLSSLELGDSALYFCASSVGTGVFGAGEKLFFGSGTQLSVL.

This chain connects TRBV5-3 to TRBJ1-5, with TRBD1 matching 9 bases. TRBV5-3 is an ORF; its function is uncertain. This CDR3 spans 18 amino acids. The V segment lost 3 bases and the J segment 4 bases; nucleotides outside the gene matches: 14. CDR3: CARSSSLWGTGPNQPQHF. In DNA form, the CDR3 reads TGTGCCAGAAGCTCTTCCTTATGGGGGACAGGGCCTAATCAGCCCCAGCATTTT.

The genes are TRBV27 and TRBJ2-7, with 7 bases identical to TRBD1. Germline CDR1 reads MNHEY; CDR2 reads SMNVEV (reference sequence). The CDR3 has 14 amino acids. V lost 6 bases to trimming and J lost 4 bases; unmatched junction nucleotides: 9. CDR3 in DNA: TGTGCCAGCAGCAGACAGGGTGGGGCATACGAGCAGTACTTC. Its translation is CASSRQGGAYEQYF.

V and J are TRBV7-2 and TRBJ2-1; 12 nucleotides line up with TRBD2. The CDR3 has 15 amino acids. V shed 2 bases and J 7 bases; nucleotides not matched to a gene: 3. Germline lookup yields CDR1 SGHTA and CDR2 FQGNSA. CDR3 in DNA: TGTGCCAGCAGCTTACTAGCGGGGGGGCAGAATGAGCAGTTCTTC. It translates to CASSLLAGGQNEQFF.

The rearrangement links TRBV10-3 to TRBJ2-1; 10 bases match TRBD2. The junction had 3 bases not matched to a gene; V was cut back by 6 bases and J by 7 bases. The CDR3 covers 13 residues. The germline gives CDR1 ENHRY, CDR2 SYGVKD. CDR3 amino acids: CAIRSGGANEQFF. CDR3 bases: TGTGCCATCAGGAGCGGGGGGGCTAATGAGCAGTTCTTC.

DNA for the CDR3: TGTGCCAGCAGCGTCCGACCGGGGGTTTCAGAGACCCAGTACTTC. It yields the protein CASSVRPGVSETQYF. The rearrangement uses TRBV9 and TRBJ2-5, with TRBD2 as a possible D gene (6 bases). V was trimmed by 2 bases and J by 4 bases, leaving 15 bases between them. The CDR3 loop spans 15 amino acids. Germline-derived CDR1 and CDR2 are SGDLS and YYNGEE.

This clone was detected only a few times. The rearrangement joins TRBV5-6 to TRBJ1-5, with D perhaps matching TRBD1 (5 bases). Germline V lookup: CDR1 SGHDT, CDR2 YYEEEE. The CDR3 is made up of 15 amino acids. V lost 3 bases to trimming and J lost 2 bases, with 12 bases between them. The CDR3 DNA follows: TGTGCCAGCAGCTGGGGGGGTTTCGGCAATCAGCCCCAGCATTTT. Translated: CASSWGGFGNQPQHF.

As to this clone: This CDR3 is also generated by other DNA sequences in the sample. The chain couples TRBV7-3 to TRBJ2-7; weak D call: TRBD2 (5 bases). This CDR3 spans 15 amino acids. Deletions cut 2 bases from V and 0 bases from J, with 11 bases between. CDR1 and CDR2 (germline): SGHTA, FQGTGA. CDR3 nucleotide sequence: TGTGCCAGCAGCTTAGGGCTGGGGAGCTCCTACGAGCAGTACTTC. It encodes CASSLGLGSSYEQYF.

The gene calls are TRBV25-1 and TRBJ2-2; 7 bases match TRBD1. The germline V gene has CDR1 MGHDK and CDR2 SYGVNS. V dropped 8 bases and J dropped 6; count of bases not matched to a gene: 12. CDR3 size: 15 residues. CDR3 bases: TGTGCCAGCGCCGACAGGGCCCTGGTATCCGGGGAGCTGTTTTTT. Translated, it gives CASADRALVSGELFF.

This clone was seen once. V is TRBV11-2 and J is TRBJ2-3; 7 bases are shared with TRBD2. The CDR3 loop spans 16 amino acids. Germline lookup yields CDR1 SGHAT and CDR2 FQNNGV. V lost 4 bases, J lost 1 base, and 8 bases stayed unmatched. The DNA of the CDR3 is TGTGCCAGCAGCTATAGATCAAGCGGGGGCACAGATACGCAGTATTTT. This translates into CASSYRSSGGTDTQYF.

The chain couples TRBV5-6 to TRBJ1-4; no definite D call. V gave up 3 bases and J gave up 5 bases, with 11 bases separating them. Looked up from germline, CDR1 is SGHDT and CDR2 is YYEEEE. The CDR3 length is 14 residues. The CDR3 region has the DNA TGTGCCAGCAGCTCGGGGAGGTCGAATGAAAAACTGTTTTTT. It specifies CASSSGRSNEKLFF.

V is TRBV2 and J is TRBJ2-3, with a weak D call TRBD1 (8 bases). V gave up 4 bases and J gave up 3 bases, with 17 bases separating them. Looked up from germline, CDR1 is SNHLY and CDR2 is FYNNEI. The CDR3 loop spans 16 amino acids. The CDR3 is CASSAYRGGRTDTQYF. The CDR3 DNA reads as TGTGCCAGCAGTGCATACAGGGGGGGTCGGACAGATACGCAGTATTTT.

CDR3 DNA: TGCAGCGTTGTGGGGGGGGGACAGGGACTCTATGGCTACACCTTC. Translated, it gives CSVVGGGQGLYGYTF. The chain links TRBV29-1 to TRBJ1-2; 9 positions match TRBD1. The V gene's germline CDR1 is SQVTM and CDR2 ANQGSEA. After removal of 4 bases from V and 4 bases from J, the junction contained 10 bases not matched to a gene. The CDR3 covers 15 residues.

This chain connects TRBV6-5 to TRBJ1-3; D not certain. Between the trimmed V and J ends, which lost 7 bases and 0 bases, there was a span of 13 bases. This CDR3 is built from 15 residues. Germline CDR1 and CDR2: MNHEY and SVGAGI. The CDR3: CASTLEGGSGNTIYF. DNA for the CDR3: TGTGCCAGCACCTTGGAGGGAGGCTCTGGAAACACCATATATTTT.

The chain combines TRBV5-1 with TRBJ2-5; D gene ambiguous. The CDR3 totals 13 residues. Deletions cut 4 bases from V and 1 base from J, with 8 bases between. Per germline, CDR1 SGHRS and CDR2 YFSETQ. The CDR3: CASSTDTQETQYF. CDR3 coding DNA: TGCGCCAGCAGCACCGACACCCAAGAGACCCAGTACTTC.

The chain links TRBV10-2 to TRBJ2-3; 8 nucleotides align to TRBD2. The germline gives CDR1 WSHSY, CDR2 SAAADI. With 7 bases clipped from V and 4 bases from J, the junction kept 10 bases outside the gene matches. The CDR3 loop spans 15 amino acids. CDR3 DNA sequence: TGCGCCAGCACTAAGACTAGCGAAGACGCAGATACGCAGTATTTT. Translation gives CASTKTSEDADTQYF.

This clone turned up a few times. V is TRBV27 and J is TRBJ2-7; 7 nucleotides align to TRBD1. V lost 6 bases and J lost 9; bases outside the gene matches: 8. Germline values: CDR1 MNHEY, CDR2 SMNVEV (reference sequence). The CDR3 runs 12 residues. The CDR3 loop is CASSRIGQAQYF. In nucleotides, the CDR3 is TGTGCCAGCAGCCGAATAGGACAGGCGCAGTACTTC.

The rearrangement links TRBV18 to TRBJ2-2, with 8 positions matching TRBD1. The CDR3 is 16 amino acids. V was pared by 2 bases and J by 4 bases, with 6 bases of the junction left unmatched. Germline V gene lookup returns CDR1 KGHSH and CDR2 LQKENI. CDR3 sequence (DNA): TGTGCCAGCTCACCAAGGCAGGGGGCTACCACCGGGGAGCTGTTTTTT. This codes for CASSPRQGATTGELFF.